A selection of T cell receptor beta chains follows, all from one sample in a study of blood T cell repertoires in COVID-19. The protocol was immunoSEQ multiplex PCR, while the TCRdb copy is restricted to in-frame clones and leaves out a portion. The table records around 130,000 clones, about four fifths of them present only once. What was sequenced was peripheral blood. The receptors stem from a man aged 60 to 69 with acute or convalescent COVID-19. Each CDR3 is given with its conserved first and last residue. A D gene is named only where the DNA matches it firmly. Some rows mark clone size as missing; the rest say once, few, many or name a class of expanded clone.

V	size	D	length	J	CDR3	DNA
TRBV6-5	.	.	14	TRBJ1-5	CASGGRLSNQPQHF	TGTGCCAGCGGCGGGCGTTTAAGCAATCAGCCCCAGCATTTT
TRBV14	.	.	15	TRBJ1-1	CASSQASVWSTEAFF	TGTGCCAGCAGCCAAGCGTCAGTTTGGAGCACTGAAGCTTTCTTT
TRBV19	few	.	12	TRBJ1-1	CASSWGRHEAFF	TGTGCCAGTAGTTGGGGCCGTCACGAAGCTTTCTTT
TRBV9	.	TRBD1	15	TRBJ2-3	CASSKDRAKADTQYF	TGTGCCAGCAGCAAAGACAGGGCCAAAGCAGATACGCAGTATTTT
TRBV5-4	.	TRBD1	14	TRBJ2-7	CASSSPQGSDEQYF	TGTGCCAGCAGCTCCCCACAGGGGTCCGACGAGCAGTACTTC
TRBV18	.	.	16	TRBJ1-5	CASSPDLQGSYQPQHF	TGTGCCAGCTCACCCGACCTACAGGGTAGCTATCAGCCCCAGCATTTT
TRBV19	.	.	16	TRBJ1-2	CASSTPNQGNPNGYTF	TGTGCCAGTAGTACACCAAACCAGGGAAATCCTAATGGCTACACCTTC
TRBV27	.	.	13	TRBJ1-1	CASSYTMNTEAFF	TGTGCCAGCAGTTACACTATGAACACTGAAGCTTTCTTT
TRBV2	.	TRBD1	14	TRBJ1-5	CASTINRGNQPQHF	TGTGCCAGCACGATCAACAGGGGTAATCAGCCCCAGCATTTT
TRBV7-2	once	.	14	TRBJ1-3	CASSLEATGNTIYF	TGTGCCAGCAGCTTAGAAGCAACGGGAAACACCATATATTTT
TRBV5-1	.	.	15	TRBJ2-1	CASSWGDSQYNEQFF	TGCGCCAGCAGCTGGGGGGACAGTCAATACAATGAGCAGTTCTTC
TRBV6-2/TRBV6-3	.	TRBD2	15	TRBJ2-3	CASSYQLAVLRTQYF	TGTGCCAGCAGTTACCAGCTAGCGGTACTCCGTACGCAGTATTTT
TRBV5-1	once	TRBD2	13	TRBJ2-7	CASKLAGSYEQYF	TGCGCCAGCAAGCTAGCGGGGTCCTACGAGCAGTACTTC
TRBV29-1	once	.	13	TRBJ1-6	CSVAPGGNSPLHF	TGCAGCGTTGCCCCGGGAGGGAATTCACCCCTCCACTTT
TRBV19	.	TRBD1	16	TRBJ1-1	CASSMPPGQGFTEAFF	TGTGCCAGTAGTATGCCCCCGGGACAGGGCTTCACTGAAGCTTTCTTT
TRBV9	few	.	14	TRBJ1-5	CASNQGISNQPQHF	TGTGCCAGCAACCAGGGTATAAGCAATCAGCCCCAGCATTTT
TRBV5-1	.	.	13	TRBJ2-1	CASSLDRGNEQFF	TGCGCCAGCAGCTTGGATCGGGGGAATGAGCAGTTCTTC
TRBV27	.	TRBD2	15	TRBJ2-7	CASSSWGLAGSEQYF	TGTGCCAGCAGTTCCTGGGGACTAGCGGGCTCCGAGCAGTACTTC
TRBV19	.	.	16	TRBJ1-5	CASSLRRVGSNQPQHF	TGTGCCAGTAGTTTGAGACGGGTTGGCAGCAATCAGCCCCAGCATTTT
TRBV7-7	.	.	18	TRBJ2-1	CASITYIQWAGDRDEQFF	TGTGCCAGCATAACCTACATCCAGTGGGCAGGGGATCGGGATGAGCAGTTCTTC
TRBV19	.	TRBD1	16	TRBJ1-2	CASIGGGQGTIHGYTF	TGTGCCAGTATTGGGGGAGGACAGGGAACGATTCATGGCTACACCTTC
TRBV14	.	TRBD1	13	TRBJ2-7	CASSSRQGGEQYF	TGTGCCAGCAGCTCACGACAGGGCGGCGAGCAGTACTTC
TRBV5-1	few	TRBD1	13	TRBJ2-7	CASSGQTNYEQYF	TGCGCCAGCTCGGGACAGACTAACTACGAGCAGTACTTC
TRBV5-1	.	TRBD1	15	TRBJ1-1	CASSWTGGRGTEAFF	TGCGCCAGCAGCTGGACAGGGGGCCGGGGCACTGAAGCTTTCTTT
TRBV30	.	TRBD2	15	TRBJ2-5	CAWSRGLAGEETQYF	TGTGCCTGGAGCAGAGGACTAGCGGGAGAAGAGACCCAGTACTTC
TRBV5-1	.	.	15	TRBJ2-1	CASSLVSSSYNEQFF	TGCGCCAGCAGCTTGGTCTCTAGCTCCTACAATGAGCAGTTCTTC
TRBV24-1	.	.	15	TRBJ2-3	CATSETGQSTDTQYF	TGTGCCACCAGTGAAACCGGACAGAGCACAGATACGCAGTATTTT
TRBV19	.	TRBD1	16	TRBJ1-1	CASRRNPGQGNTEAFF	TGTGCCAGTAGAAGAAACCCTGGACAGGGGAACACTGAAGCTTTCTTT
TRBV7-9	few	TRBD1	15	TRBJ2-7	CASSLLQGLVYEQYF	TGTGCCAGCAGCTTGTTACAGGGGCTTGTTTACGAGCAGTACTTC
TRBV14	.	TRBD1	13	TRBJ2-5	CAVRDRGQETQYF	TGTGCCGTACGGGACAGGGGCCAAGAGACCCAGTACTTC
TRBV6-5	once	TRBD1	15	TRBJ1-4	CASSRSGGRGEKLFF	TGTGCCAGCAGTAGGTCAGGGGGTAGAGGTGAAAAACTGTTTTTT
TRBV3-1/TRBV3-2	once	.	14	TRBJ2-6	CASSPQGGANVLTF	TGTGCCAGCAGCCCCCAGGGTGGGGCCAACGTCCTGACTTTC
TRBV18	.	.	13	TRBJ1-5	CASTPGGGQPQHF	TGTGCCAGCACCCCCGGTGGGGGGCAGCCCCAGCATTTT
TRBV3-1/TRBV3-2	.	TRBD2	14	TRBJ2-7	CASSHLGSGNEQYF	TGTGCCAGCAGCCATTTGGGTAGCGGGAATGAGCAGTACTTC
TRBV27	.	.	15	TRBJ2-7	CASSSEQGPGHEQYF	TGTGCCAGCAGTTCCGAACAGGGTCCAGGCCACGAGCAGTACTTC
TRBV5-4	.	.	14	TRBJ1-4	CASSQGGEDEKLFF	TGTGCCAGCAGTCAAGGAGGCGAGGATGAAAAACTGTTTTTT
TRBV7-8	.	TRBD1	16	TRBJ1-1	CASSPRAQGVNTEAFF	TGTGCCAGCAGCCCTAGAGCCCAGGGGGTGAACACTGAAGCTTTCTTT
TRBV28	.	.	13	TRBJ2-1	CASSASRDLRQFF	TGTGCCAGCAGTGCTAGCCGTGACTTGAGGCAGTTCTTC
TRBV6-5	.	.	16	TRBJ1-4	CASSYAVGGANEKLFF	TGTGCCAGCAGTTACGCGGTGGGGGGGGCTAATGAAAAACTGTTTTTT
TRBV10-3	.	TRBD1	15	TRBJ1-2	CAISSREGANYGYTF	TGTGCCATCAGTTCTAGAGAGGGGGCCAACTATGGCTACACCTTC
TRBV21-1	.	.	17	TRBJ2-7	CASSKVIRGTVVYEQYF	TGTGCCAGCAGCAAAGTCATCCGCGGGACAGTAGTCTACGAGCAGTACTTC
TRBV12-3/TRBV12-4	.	.	13	TRBJ1-1	CASSPSPLSEAFF	TGTGCCAGCAGTCCCTCCCCTTTGTCTGAAGCTTTCTTT
TRBV19	few	.	12	TRBJ1-1	CASRLSTTEAFF	TGTGCCAGTAGGCTTTCTACGACTGAAGCTTTCTTT